The 9 T cell receptor beta chains below were found in one sample sequenced in a study of identical twins. TCRdb reprocessed the 5' RACE reads with MiXCR, giving one entry per CDR3 protein. The sample carries a few hundred thousand distinct CDR3 sequences, roughly 20% recorded once. The sample was naive T cells sorted from blood. These receptors were obtained from a man in his forties or fifties in good health.

This chain uses TRBV7-2 with TRBJ2-4; 8 bases are a match to TRBD2. The CDR3 runs 14 residues. V lost 5 bases to trimming and J lost 6 bases; unmatched junction nucleotides: 6. Germline-derived CDR1 and CDR2 are SGHTA and FQGNSA. The CDR3 region has the DNA TGTGCCAGCAGCCCCCGGGCGGGGGGAAACATTCAGTACTTC. Its translation: CASSPRAGGNIQYF.

This clonotype turned up a few times. The chain uses TRBV7-8 and TRBJ2-1, with D possibly TRBD1 on 6 matching bases. CDR3 length equals 15 residues. The germline gives CDR1 SGHVS, CDR2 FQNEAQ. Trimming stripped 5 bases from V and 9 bases from J, with 20 bases between. Written as DNA, the CDR3 is TGTGCCAGCAGCAGACAGGATCTACAGGGTGGTGAGCAGTTCTTC. Translating gives CASSRQDLQGGEQFF.

This clonotype has just a few counts. The chain employs TRBV15 and TRBJ1-6, with 7 bases lining up with TRBD1. Germline assignment: CDR1 LNHNV and CDR2 YYDKDF (reference sequence). The CDR3 spans 15 residues. Trimming took 5 bases from V and 3 from J; bases not matched to a gene: 4. This CDR3 is CATSGGQVYNSPLHF. As DNA, the CDR3 is TGTGCCACCAGCGGTGGACAGGTCTATAATTCACCCCTCCACTTT.

This clonotype has more than one count but fewer than ten. The chain recombines TRBV5-1 with TRBJ2-2; 8 bases match TRBD2. The CDR3 is 19 amino acids. V lost 1 base and J lost 0; bases outside the gene matches: 11. Per germline, CDR1 SGHRS and CDR2 YFSETQ. The CDR3 loop reads CASSLPSGLAGTNTGELFF. CDR3 nucleotide sequence: TGCGCCAGCAGCTTGCCATCGGGGTTAGCGGGAACGAACACCGGGGAGCTGTTTTTT.

The rearrangement links TRBV12-3 or TRBV12-4 to TRBJ1-3, with D possibly matching TRBD1 (5 bases). Trimming stripped 3 bases from V and 3 bases from J, with 18 bases between. The CDR3 covers 17 residues. CDR3 sequence (DNA): TGTGCCAGCAGTTTGACAGATTTCCTTTTGGGTGGAAACACCATATATTTT. Its protein product is CASSLTDFLLGGNTIYF.

This chain joins TRBV6-1 and TRBJ1-4; D not certain. Germline V CDR1 and CDR2: MNHNS, SASEGT. The CDR3 is 16 residues long. Trimming stripped 1 base from V and 0 bases from J, with 9 bases between. CDR3 sequence: CASSEGGAATNEKLFF. CDR3 nucleotide sequence: TGTGCCAGCAGTGAAGGGGGTGCCGCAACTAATGAAAAACTGTTTTTT.

On this clonotype: An end of the junction differs from the germline gene, which may be a read error. This chain uses TRBV29-1 with TRBJ2-1; D is ambiguous. Germline values: CDR1 SQVTM, CDR2 ANQGSEA. This CDR3 contains 11 residues. The CDR3 protein is CSAESHNEQFF. In DNA, the CDR3 is TGCAGCGCTGAAAGTCACAATGAGCAGTTCTTC.

This clonotype turned up a few times. V usage is TRBV20-1 and J usage is TRBJ2-7; 7 bases are a match to TRBD2. V was clipped by 1 base and J by 7 bases; unmatched bases: 7. Germline values: CDR1 DFQATT, CDR2 SNEGSKA (reference sequence). The CDR3 runs 13 residues. The chain's CDR3 is CSARVGGEGEQYF. The CDR3, as DNA: TGCAGTGCTAGAGTGGGCGGGGAGGGGGAGCAGTACTTC.

This clonotype occurred a few times. The chain has TRBV20-1 and TRBJ2-5, with TRBD2 matching over 11 bases. Trimming at V came to 4 bases and at J to 0 bases, leaving 4 bases not matched to a gene. The CDR3 is 15 residues long. Germline assignment: CDR1 DFQATT and CDR2 SNEGSKA (reference sequence). CDR3 residues: CSATSGGMYQETQYF. CDR3 DNA sequence: TGCAGTGCTACTAGCGGGGGGATGTACCAAGAGACCCAGTACTTC.